This T cell receptor (beta chain) was sequenced during a study of cytomegalovirus exposure and HLA in healthy donors. Study details: In a later analysis, the roughly 120 validation repertoires were reported to have used the same platform as the 666 first-cohort repertoires. Overall study findings and caveats: According to a subsequent analysis, TCR clusters identified in the first cohort showed a tendency to co-occur across the approximately 130 validation repertoires. According to the study, around 150 TCR beta chains were cytomegalovirus-associated. Three of the chains that were CMV-associated were confirmed in vitro to be specific for CMV antigens.

This CDR3 has 15 residues. Germline CDR1 and CDR2: SGHRS and YFSETQ. V shed 3 bases and J 1 base; nucleotides not matched to a gene: 6. Data came from immunoSEQ multiplex PCR; TCRdb stores just in-frame clones and leaves some out. The table includes about 360,000 clones, about nine tenths detected once. About this clone itself: Its antigen is undetermined.

Input material: PBMCs. The rearrangement joins TRBV5-1 to TRBJ1-1, with TRBD1 identical over 7 bases. The sequence derives from a woman aged 18-29 years in good health and CMV-seronegative. CDR3 nucleotides: TGCGCCAGCAGCTCACAGACAGGGAAGAACACTGAAGCTTTCTTT. Its protein product is CASSSQTGKNTEAFF.